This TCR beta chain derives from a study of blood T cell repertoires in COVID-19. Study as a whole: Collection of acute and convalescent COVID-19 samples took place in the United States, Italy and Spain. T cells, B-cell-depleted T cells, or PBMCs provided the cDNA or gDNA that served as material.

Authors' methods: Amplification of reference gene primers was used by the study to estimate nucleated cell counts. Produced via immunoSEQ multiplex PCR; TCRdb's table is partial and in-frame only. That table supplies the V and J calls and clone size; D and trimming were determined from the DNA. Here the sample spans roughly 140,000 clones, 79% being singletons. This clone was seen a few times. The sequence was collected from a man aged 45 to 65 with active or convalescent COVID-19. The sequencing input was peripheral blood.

The DNA for the CDR3 is TGTGCCAGCAGCGTAGGAATCGGACAGGGGAACACTGAAGCTTTCTTT. Amino acid sequence: CASSVGIGQGNTEAFF. The V gene is TRBV9, the J gene TRBJ1-1; 8 bases map to TRBD1. The CDR3 extends over 16 amino acids. Germline loops: CDR1 SGDLS, CDR2 YYNGEE. V dropped 0 bases and J dropped 1; count of bases not matched to a gene: 5.